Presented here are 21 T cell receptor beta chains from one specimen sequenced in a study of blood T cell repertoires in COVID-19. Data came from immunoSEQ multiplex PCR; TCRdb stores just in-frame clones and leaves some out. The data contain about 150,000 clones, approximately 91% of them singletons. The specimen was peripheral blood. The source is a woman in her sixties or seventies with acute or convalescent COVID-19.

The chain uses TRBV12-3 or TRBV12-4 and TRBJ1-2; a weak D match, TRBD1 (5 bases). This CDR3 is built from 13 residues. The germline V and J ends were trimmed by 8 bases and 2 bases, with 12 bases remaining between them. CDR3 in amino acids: CASSRRDNYGYTF. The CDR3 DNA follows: TGTGCCAGCTCTCGGCGGGACAACTATGGCTACACCTTC.

CDR3 nucleotides: TGCGCCAGCAGCCGACGGCGGGGAGGGCTGAACACCGGGGAGCTGTTTTTT. Its protein product is CASSRRRGGLNTGELFF. This chain uses TRBV4-1 with TRBJ2-2, with 7 bases aligning to TRBD2. Looked up from germline, CDR1 is MGHRA and CDR2 is YSYEKL. This CDR3 comprises 17 residues. J was trimmed by 1 base and V by 4 bases; bases with no gene match: 9.

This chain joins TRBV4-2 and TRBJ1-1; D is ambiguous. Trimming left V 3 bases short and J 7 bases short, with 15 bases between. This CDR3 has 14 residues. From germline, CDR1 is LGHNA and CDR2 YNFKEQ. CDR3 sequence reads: CASSQRWETGEAFF. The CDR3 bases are TGTGCCAGCAGCCAGAGGTGGGAGACGGGTGAAGCTTTCTTT.

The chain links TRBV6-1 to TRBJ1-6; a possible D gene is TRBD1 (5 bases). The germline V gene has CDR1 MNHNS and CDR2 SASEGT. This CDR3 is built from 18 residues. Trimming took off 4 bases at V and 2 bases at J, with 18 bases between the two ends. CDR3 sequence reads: CASSAGSGGGTYNSPLHF. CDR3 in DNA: TGTGCCAGCAGTGCCGGGAGCGGGGGGGGGACCTATAATTCACCCCTCCACTTT.

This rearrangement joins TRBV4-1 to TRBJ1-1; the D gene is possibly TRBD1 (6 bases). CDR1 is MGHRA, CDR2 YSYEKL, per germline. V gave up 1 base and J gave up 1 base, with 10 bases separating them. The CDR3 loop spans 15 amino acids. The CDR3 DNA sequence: TGCGCCAGCAGCCAAGTTACAGGGTCGAACACTGAAGCTTTCTTT. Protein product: CASSQVTGSNTEAFF.

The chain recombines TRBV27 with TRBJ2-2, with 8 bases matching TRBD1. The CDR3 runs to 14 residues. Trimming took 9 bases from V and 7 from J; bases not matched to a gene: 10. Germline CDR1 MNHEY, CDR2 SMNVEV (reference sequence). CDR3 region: CASLQTGEGGELFF. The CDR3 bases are TGTGCCAGTCTCCAGACAGGGGAAGGCGGGGAGCTGTTTTTT.

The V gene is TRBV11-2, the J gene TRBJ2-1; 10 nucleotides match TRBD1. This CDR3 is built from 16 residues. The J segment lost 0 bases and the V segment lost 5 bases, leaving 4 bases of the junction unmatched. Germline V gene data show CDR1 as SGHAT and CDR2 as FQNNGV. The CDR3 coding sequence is TGTGCCAGCAGCACCCGGACAGGGGGCTCCTACAATGAGCAGTTCTTC. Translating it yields CASSTRTGGSYNEQFF.

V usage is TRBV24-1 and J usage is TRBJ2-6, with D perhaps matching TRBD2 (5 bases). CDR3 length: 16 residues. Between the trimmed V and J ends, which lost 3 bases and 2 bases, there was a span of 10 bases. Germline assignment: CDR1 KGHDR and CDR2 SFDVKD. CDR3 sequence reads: CATSDSGHAGANVLTF. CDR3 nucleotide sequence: TGTGCCACCAGTGATAGCGGCCATGCTGGGGCCAACGTCCTGACTTTC.

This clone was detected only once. The CDR3 spells CAWVDRVHEQYV. In DNA, the CDR3 is TGTGCCTGGGTGGACAGGGTCCACGAGCAGTACGTC. The chain is built from TRBV30 and TRBJ2-7, with 8 bases that match TRBD1. The CDR3 contains 12 residues. CDR1 is GTSNPN and CDR2 is SVGIG in the germline V gene (reference sequence). Trimming at V came to 5 bases and at J to 5 bases, leaving 5 bases not matched to a gene.

The CDR3 protein is CASSYSPPGTGAGANVLTF. The CDR3 bases are TGTGCCAGCAGTTACTCCCCACCCGGGACAGGGGCTGGGGCCAACGTCCTGACTTTC. V and J are TRBV6-2 or TRBV6-3 and TRBJ2-6; 10 bases agree with TRBD1. CDR3 size: 19 residues. With V trimmed by 0 bases and J by 2 bases, 7 bases remained unmatched. Germline CDR1 is MNHEY and CDR2 is SVGEGT.

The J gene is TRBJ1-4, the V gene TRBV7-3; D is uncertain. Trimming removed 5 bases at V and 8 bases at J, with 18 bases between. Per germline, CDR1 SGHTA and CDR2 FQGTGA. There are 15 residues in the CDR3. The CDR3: CASSPRVKPKEKLFF. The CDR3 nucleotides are TGTGCCAGCAGCCCACGAGTGAAACCAAAAGAAAAACTGTTTTTT.

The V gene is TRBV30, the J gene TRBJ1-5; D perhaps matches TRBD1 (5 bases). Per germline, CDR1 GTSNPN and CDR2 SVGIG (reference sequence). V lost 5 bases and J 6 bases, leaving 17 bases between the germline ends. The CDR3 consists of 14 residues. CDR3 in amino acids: CAWAPGGWTQPQHF. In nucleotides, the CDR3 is TGTGCCTGGGCCCCGGGGGGGTGGACTCAGCCCCAGCATTTT. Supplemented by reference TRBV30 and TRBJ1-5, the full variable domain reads SQTIHQWPATLVQPVGSPLSLECTVEGTSNPNLYWYRQAAGRGLQLLFYSVGIGQISSEVPQNLSASRPQDRQFILSSKKLLLSDSGFYLCAWAPGGWTQPQHFGDGTRLSIL.

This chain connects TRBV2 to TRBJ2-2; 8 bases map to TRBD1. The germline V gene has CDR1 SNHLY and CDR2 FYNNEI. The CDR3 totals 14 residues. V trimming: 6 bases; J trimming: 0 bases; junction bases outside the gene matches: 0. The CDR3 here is CASRGQANTGELFF. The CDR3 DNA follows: TGTGCCAGCAGGGGACAGGCGAACACCGGGGAGCTGTTTTTT.

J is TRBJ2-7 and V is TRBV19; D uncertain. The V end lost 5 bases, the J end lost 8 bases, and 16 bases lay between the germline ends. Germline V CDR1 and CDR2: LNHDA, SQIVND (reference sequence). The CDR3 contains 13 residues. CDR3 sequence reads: CASSEVEGTKQYF. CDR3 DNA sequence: TGTGCCAGTAGTGAGGTTGAAGGCACCAAGCAGTACTTC.

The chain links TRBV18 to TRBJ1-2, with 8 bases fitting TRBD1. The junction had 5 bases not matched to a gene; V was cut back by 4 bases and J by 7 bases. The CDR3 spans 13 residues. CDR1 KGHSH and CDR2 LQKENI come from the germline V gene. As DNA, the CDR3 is TGTGCCAGCTCACAGGACAGGGTGGGTGGCTACACCTTC. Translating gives CASSQDRVGGYTF.

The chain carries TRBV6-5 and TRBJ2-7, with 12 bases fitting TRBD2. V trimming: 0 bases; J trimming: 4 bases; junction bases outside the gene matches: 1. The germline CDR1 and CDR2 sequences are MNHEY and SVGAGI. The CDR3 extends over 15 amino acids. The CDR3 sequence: CASSYSLAGGYEQYF. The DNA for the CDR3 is TGTGCCAGCAGTTACTCACTAGCGGGGGGTTACGAGCAGTACTTC.

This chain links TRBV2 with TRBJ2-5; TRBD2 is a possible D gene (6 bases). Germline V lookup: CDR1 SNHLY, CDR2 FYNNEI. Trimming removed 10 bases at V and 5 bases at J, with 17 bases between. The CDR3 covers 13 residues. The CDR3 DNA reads TGTGCCATCGGGAGTCCGAGAGCGGAGACCCAGTACTTC. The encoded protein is CAIGSPRAETQYF.

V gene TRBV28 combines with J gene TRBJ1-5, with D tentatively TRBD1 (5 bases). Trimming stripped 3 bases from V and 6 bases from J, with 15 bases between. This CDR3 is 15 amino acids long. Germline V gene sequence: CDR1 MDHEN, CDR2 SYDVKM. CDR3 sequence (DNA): TGTGCCAGCAGTTTTGACCTCGGGGGGATTCAGCCCCAGCATTTT. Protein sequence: CASSFDLGGIQPQHF.

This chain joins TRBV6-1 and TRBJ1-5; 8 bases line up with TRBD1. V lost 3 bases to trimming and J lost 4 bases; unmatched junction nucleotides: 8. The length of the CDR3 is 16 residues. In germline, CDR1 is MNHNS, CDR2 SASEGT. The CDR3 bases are TGTGCCAGCAGTGATTCAGACAGGGGCGTAAATCAGCCCCAGCATTTT. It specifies CASSDSDRGVNQPQHF.

The DNA for the CDR3 is TGCGCCAGCAGCTTGGGAACTAGCCAGGGCGGGTACATTCAGTACTTC. Its translation is CASSLGTSQGGYIQYF. The chain uses TRBV5-1 and TRBJ2-4, with D possibly TRBD2 on 6 matching bases. Trimming cost V 0 bases and J 8 bases, with 18 bases left between them. Germline V lookup: CDR1 SGHRS, CDR2 YFSETQ. The CDR3 sequence is 16 residues long.

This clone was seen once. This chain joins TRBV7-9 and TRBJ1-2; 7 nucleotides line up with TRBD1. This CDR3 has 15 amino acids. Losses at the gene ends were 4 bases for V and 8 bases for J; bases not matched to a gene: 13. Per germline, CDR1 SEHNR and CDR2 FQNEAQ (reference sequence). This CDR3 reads CASSSMTGPTTGYTF. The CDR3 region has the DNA TGTGCCAGCAGCTCAATGACAGGGCCAACTACCGGCTACACCTTC.